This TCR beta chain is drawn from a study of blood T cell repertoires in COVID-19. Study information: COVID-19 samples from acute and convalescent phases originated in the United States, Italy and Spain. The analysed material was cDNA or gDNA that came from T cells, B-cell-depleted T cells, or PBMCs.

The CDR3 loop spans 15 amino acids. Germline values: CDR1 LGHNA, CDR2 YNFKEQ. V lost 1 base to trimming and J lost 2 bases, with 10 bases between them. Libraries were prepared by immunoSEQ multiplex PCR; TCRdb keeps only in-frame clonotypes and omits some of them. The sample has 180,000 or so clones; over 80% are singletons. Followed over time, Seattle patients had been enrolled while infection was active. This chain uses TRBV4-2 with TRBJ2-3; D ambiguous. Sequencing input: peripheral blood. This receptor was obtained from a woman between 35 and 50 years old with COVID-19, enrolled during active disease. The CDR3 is CASSQGGVLTDTQYF. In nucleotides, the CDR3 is TGTGCCAGCAGCCAAGGTGGAGTTCTCACAGATACGCAGTATTTT.